Shown below are 5 T cell receptor beta chains from a single sample sequenced in a study of CD8 T cells in ankylosing spondylitis. TCRdb passed the 5' RACE reads through MiXCR, listing each CDR3 protein once. This table has about 160,000 distinct CDR3 sequences, around 8.9% appearing once. Specimen: blood, either unsorted or a sorted T cell fraction (not recorded which). These receptors were obtained from a female donor with ankylosing spondylitis or in good health (not recorded which).

This clonotype was detected a few times. This chain uses TRBV6-4 with TRBJ2-2; D may be TRBD2 (5 bases). Germline CDR1 reads MRHNA; CDR2 reads SNTAGT. The CDR3 has 12 residues. V was pared by 8 bases and J by 7 bases, with 11 bases between. The CDR3 coding sequence is TGTGCCAGCTCGGGAATCGGCGGGGAGCTGTTTTTT. This translates into CASSGIGGELFF.

There are many counts of this clonotype. The genes are TRBV20-1 and TRBJ1-1; D is perhaps TRBD1 (5 bases). V was clipped by 3 bases and J by 5 bases, with 28 bases between them. Germline V gene data show CDR1 as DFQATT and CDR2 as SNEGSKA (reference sequence). This CDR3 region has 18 residues. The CDR3 nucleotides read TGCAGTGCTAGTCGGTTACGGACCCCTGATGGGGGTAAAACTGAAGCTTTCTTT. It translates to CSASRLRTPDGGKTEAFF.

V is TRBV20-1 and J is TRBJ2-1, with no clear D. V gave up 0 bases and J gave up 5 bases, with 11 bases separating them. Germline V gives CDR1 DFQATT, CDR2 SNEGSKA (reference sequence). This CDR3 has 14 residues. The CDR3 region has the DNA TGCAGTGCTAGAGAGCAAATTTTCCACAATGAGCAGTTCTTC. This codes for CSAREQIFHNEQFF.

This chain connects TRBV7-2 to TRBJ2-7, with D perhaps matching TRBD1 or TRBD2 (5 bases each). V was shortened by 1 base and J by 6 bases, with 13 bases between the two germline ends. Germline values: CDR1 SGHTA, CDR2 FQGNSA. The CDR3 contains 14 residues. The CDR3 DNA sequence: TGTGCCAGCAGCTTAGAGGGACCCTCCCTCGAGCAGTACTTC. Encoded protein: CASSLEGPSLEQYF. Full variable domain (remainder filled in from reference TRBV7-2 and TRBJ2-7): GAGVSQSPSNKVTEKGKDVELRCDPISGHTALYWYRQSLGQGLEFLIYFQGNSAPDKSGLPSDRFSAERTGGSVSTLTIQRTQQEDSAVYLCASSLEGPSLEQYFGPGTRLTVT.

In nucleotides, the CDR3 is TGTGCCAGCAGCCCCAGTGGACTAGCGGACTACGAGCAGTACTTC. Protein product: CASSPSGLADYEQYF. V gene TRBV9 combines with J gene TRBJ2-7, with 10 bases lining up with TRBD2. V gave up 4 bases and J gave up 3 bases; unmatched junction bases: 7. This CDR3 is built from 15 residues. CDR1 and CDR2 from the germline V gene are SGDLS and YYNGEE.